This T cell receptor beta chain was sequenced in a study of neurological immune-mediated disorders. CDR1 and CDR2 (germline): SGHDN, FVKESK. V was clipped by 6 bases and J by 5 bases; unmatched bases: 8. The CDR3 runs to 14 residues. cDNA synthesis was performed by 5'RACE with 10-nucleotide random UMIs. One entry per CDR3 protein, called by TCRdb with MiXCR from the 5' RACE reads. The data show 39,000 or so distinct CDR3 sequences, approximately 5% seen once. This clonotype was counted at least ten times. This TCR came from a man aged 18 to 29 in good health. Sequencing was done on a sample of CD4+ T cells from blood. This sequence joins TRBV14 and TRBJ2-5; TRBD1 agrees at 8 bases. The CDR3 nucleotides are TGTGCCAGCAGTGCCCCAGGGGGCTATGAGACCCAGTACTTC. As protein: CASSAPGGYETQYF.